The present TCR beta chain was sequenced within a study of cytomegalovirus exposure and HLA in healthy donors. The CDR3 consists of 17 residues. CDR1 and CDR2 from the germline V gene are SGDLS and YYNGEE. V gave up 1 base and J gave up 6 bases; unmatched junction bases: 10. The PCR used 60 Vbeta and 13 Jbeta primers. The protocol was immunoSEQ multiplex PCR, while the TCRdb copy is restricted to in-frame clones and leaves out a portion. The data contain 200,000 to 250,000 clones, approximately 88% of them singletons. The sample holds one count of this clone. Antigen specificity is unknown. Points from the study as a whole: An analysis that came later showed most CMV-associated TCR beta chains appearing HLA-restricted.

The source of this sequence is a boy between 2 and 15 years old in good health and CMV-seronegative. The rearrangement links TRBV9 to TRBJ2-3; 11 nucleotides agree with TRBD2. Sequenced: PBMCs. CDR3 DNA sequence: TGTGCCAGCAGCGTAACGGCGGTAGCGGGGGGGCCCGATACGCAGTATTTT. Amino acid sequence: CASSVTAVAGGPDTQYF.